This T cell receptor beta chain is drawn from a study of identifying expanded T cells in peripheral blood. V was pared by 3 bases and J by 1 base, with 7 bases between. The CDR3 is 13 residues long. Germline CDR1 SGHNT, CDR2 YYREEE (reference sequence). Findings and limits, study-wide: Variance in clone template counts between approximately two-week samples significantly increased with total template count across all healthy donors. Technical replicates showed around 1.2 changed clones; roughly two weeks roughly 16; four weeks 19.

Some clones are missing from TCRdb's copy, which holds only in-frame ones; the method was immunoSEQ multiplex PCR. The sample lists approximately 79,000 clones; roughly nine tenths were seen once. In regard to this clone: Its specificity is unknown.

Material for sequencing was blood. The receptor comes from a person aged 18 to 69 in good health. The chain uses TRBV5-4 and TRBJ1-1; D uncertain. The chain's CDR3 is CASSSGTNTEAFF. The CDR3 nucleotides are TGTGCCAGCAGCTCCGGCACGAACACTGAAGCTTTCTTT.